This T cell receptor beta chain was found in a study of blood T cell repertoires in COVID-19 (TCRdb year 2020). Background on the whole study: Samples from collaborators originated in the United States, Italy and Spain and spanned both the acute and convalescent phases of COVID-19. The repertoires were made available in a free public database intended to serve as a resource for research on the immune response to SARS-CoV-2. HLA class I and class II types, where available, came from metadata supplied by the sample provider rather than from assay-based typing. Samples came from the ongoing ImmuneRACE study (first 160 participants) plus 1,254 subjects from 6 global collaborators. The prospective study material was composed of cDNA or gDNA derived from T cells, B-cell-depleted T cells, or PBMCs. Deeply sampled blood TCRbeta repertoires from subjects exposed to, actively infected with, or recovered from COVID-19 were included in the dataset. Nearly every sample came with metadata listing a de-identified subject ID, COVID-19 status, age in years and sex. General findings and caveats noted by the study authors: The amount of clinical and demographic metadata varied by source and participant and was provided uncurated.

Collaborating institutions collected whole blood in K2EDTA tubes following their own protocols. For TCRbeta analysis, collaborators shipped samples as frozen whole blood, isolated PBMCs, or DNA extracted from either of those sample types. The germline V gene provides CDR1 SGDLS and CDR2 YYNGEE. A distance of 13 bases separates the germline ends of V and J, which lose 5 bases and 7 bases respectively. Counted from cysteine to phenylalanine, this CDR3 has 12 amino acids. Only CDR3 DNA is held: 36 bases, read in frame from base 1. The immunoSEQ Assay, a bias-controlled multiplex PCR, was used to amplify TCRbeta CDR3 regions from genomic DNA. Processing in the source paper ran as follows. Nucleated cell counts per sample were estimated from amplification of reference gene primers within the assay. To quantify the absolute abundance of each unique TCRbeta CDR3 rearrangement, sequence reads were collapsed and filtered. For each sample, productive Simpson clonality was calculated as the square root of Simpson's diversity index over productive rearrangements. TCRdb took this table from immuneACCESS and kept in-frame rearrangements with V and J called. Such tables lack part of the clones; where checked against another copy, unresolved V genes explain under half of the gap, and the rest is unexplained. The DNA was the basis for D and trimming; V, J and clone size are from that table. The sample table shows 200,000 to 250,000 clones, and roughly four fifths are seen once. The top ten constitute over 1.5% of the sample.

In regard to this clone: What this receptor recognizes is not known. No per-base quality is available; no much larger clone lies one base away.

Here the chain combines TRBV9 and TRBJ2-7, with a weak D call of TRBD1 (7 bases match). Sequencing used peripheral blood. The TCR was taken from an elderly woman with acute or convalescent COVID-19. CDR3 loop: CASSQGGFEQYF. The bases read TGTGCCAGCAGTCAGGGGGGATTTGAGCAGTACTTC.